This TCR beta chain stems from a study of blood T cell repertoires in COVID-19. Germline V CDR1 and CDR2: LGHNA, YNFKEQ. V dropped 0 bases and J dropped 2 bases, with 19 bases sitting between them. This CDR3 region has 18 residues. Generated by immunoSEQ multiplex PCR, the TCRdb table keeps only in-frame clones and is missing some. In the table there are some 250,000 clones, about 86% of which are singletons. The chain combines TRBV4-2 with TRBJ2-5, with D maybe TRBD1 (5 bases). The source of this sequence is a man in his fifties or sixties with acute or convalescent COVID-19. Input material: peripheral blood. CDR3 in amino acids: CASSQDLQGRGLQETQYF. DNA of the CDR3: TGTGCCAGCAGCCAAGATTTGCAGGGTAGGGGTCTACAAGAGACCCAGTACTTC.